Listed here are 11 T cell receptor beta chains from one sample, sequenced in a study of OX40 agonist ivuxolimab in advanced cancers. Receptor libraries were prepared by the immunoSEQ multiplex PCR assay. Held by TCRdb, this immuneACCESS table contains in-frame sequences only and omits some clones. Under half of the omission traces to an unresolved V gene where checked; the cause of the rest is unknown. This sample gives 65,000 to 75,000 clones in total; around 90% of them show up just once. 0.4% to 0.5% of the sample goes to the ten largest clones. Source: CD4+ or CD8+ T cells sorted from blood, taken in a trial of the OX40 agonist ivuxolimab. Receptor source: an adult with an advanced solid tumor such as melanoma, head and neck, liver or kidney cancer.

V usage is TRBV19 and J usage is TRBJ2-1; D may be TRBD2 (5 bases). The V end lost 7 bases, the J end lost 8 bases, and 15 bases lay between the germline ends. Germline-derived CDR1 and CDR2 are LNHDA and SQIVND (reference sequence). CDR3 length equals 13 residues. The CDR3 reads CASTQTTSYEQFF. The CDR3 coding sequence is TGTGCCAGTACGCAGACTACTAGTTATGAGCAGTTCTTC.

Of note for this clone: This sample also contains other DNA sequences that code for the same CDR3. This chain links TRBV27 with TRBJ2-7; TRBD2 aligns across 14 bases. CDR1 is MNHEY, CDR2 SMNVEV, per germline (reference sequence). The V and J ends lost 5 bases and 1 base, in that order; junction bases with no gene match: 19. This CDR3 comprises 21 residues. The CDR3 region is CASSLLGVGLAGGRGSYEQYF. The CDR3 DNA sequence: TGTGCCAGCAGTCTTTTGGGTGTTGGACTAGCGGGAGGTCGGGGATCCTACGAGCAGTACTTC.

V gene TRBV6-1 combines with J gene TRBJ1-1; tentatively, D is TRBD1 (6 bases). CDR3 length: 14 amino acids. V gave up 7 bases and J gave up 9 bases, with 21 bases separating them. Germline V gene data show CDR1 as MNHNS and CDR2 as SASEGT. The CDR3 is CASTPDSGNFKAFF. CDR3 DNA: TGTGCCAGCACTCCGGACAGCGGTAATTTCAAAGCTTTCTTT.

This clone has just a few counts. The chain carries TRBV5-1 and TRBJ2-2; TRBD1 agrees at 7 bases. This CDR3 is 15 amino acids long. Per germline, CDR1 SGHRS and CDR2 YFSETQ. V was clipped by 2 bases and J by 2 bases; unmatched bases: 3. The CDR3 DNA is TGCGCCAGCAGCTTCCAGGGGGTTAACACCGGGGAGCTGTTTTTT. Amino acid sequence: CASSFQGVNTGELFF.

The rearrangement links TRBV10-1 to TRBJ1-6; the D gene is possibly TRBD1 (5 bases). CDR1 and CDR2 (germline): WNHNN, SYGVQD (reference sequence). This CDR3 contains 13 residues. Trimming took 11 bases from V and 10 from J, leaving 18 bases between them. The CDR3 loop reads CASSRGVGSPLHF. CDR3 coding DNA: TGCGCCTCCTCTCGGGGCGTCGGATCACCCCTCCACTTT.

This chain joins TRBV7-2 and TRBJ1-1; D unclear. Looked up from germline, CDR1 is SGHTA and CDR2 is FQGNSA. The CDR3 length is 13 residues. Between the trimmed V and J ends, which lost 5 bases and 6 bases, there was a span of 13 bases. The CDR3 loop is CASSIVVSAEAFF. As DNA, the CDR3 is TGTGCCAGCAGCATCGTCGTGAGCGCTGAAGCTTTCTTT.

As DNA, the CDR3 is TGTGCCAGCAGCGTACAGGGGGCGGTGGGAAACACCATATATTTT. Amino acid sequence: CASSVQGAVGNTIYF. The chain joins TRBV9 to TRBJ1-3; 8 positions match TRBD1. With 1 base clipped from V and 4 bases from J, the junction kept 4 bases outside the gene matches. Germline loops: CDR1 SGDLS, CDR2 YYNGEE. The CDR3 has 15 residues.

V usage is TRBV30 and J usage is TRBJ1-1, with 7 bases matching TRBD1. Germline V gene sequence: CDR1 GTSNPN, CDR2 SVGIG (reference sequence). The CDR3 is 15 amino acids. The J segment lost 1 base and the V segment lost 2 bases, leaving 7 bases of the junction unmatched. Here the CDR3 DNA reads TGTGCCTGGAGTAAGGGGGCGCCCCAGAACACTGAAGCTTTCTTT. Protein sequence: CAWSKGAPQNTEAFF.

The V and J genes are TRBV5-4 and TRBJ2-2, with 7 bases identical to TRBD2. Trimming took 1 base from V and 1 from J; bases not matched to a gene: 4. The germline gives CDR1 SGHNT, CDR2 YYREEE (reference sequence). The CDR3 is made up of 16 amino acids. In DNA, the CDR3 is TGTGCCAGCAGCTTGAAGCCTAGCGGGAACACCGGGGAGCTGTTTTTT. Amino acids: CASSLKPSGNTGELFF.

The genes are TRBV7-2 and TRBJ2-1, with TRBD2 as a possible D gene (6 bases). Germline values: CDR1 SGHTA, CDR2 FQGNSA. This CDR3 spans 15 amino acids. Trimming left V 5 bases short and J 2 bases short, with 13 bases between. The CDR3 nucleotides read TGTGCCAGCAGCCCTAGCGTCTCACCCTACAATGAGCAGTTCTTC. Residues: CASSPSVSPYNEQFF.

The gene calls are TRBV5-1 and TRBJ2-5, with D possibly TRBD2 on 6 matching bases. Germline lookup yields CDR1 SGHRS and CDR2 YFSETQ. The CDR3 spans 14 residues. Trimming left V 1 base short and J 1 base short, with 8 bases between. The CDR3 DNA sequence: TGCGCCAGCAGCTTGCAGGGACTCCAAGAGACCCAGTACTTC. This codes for CASSLQGLQETQYF.